This T cell receptor beta chain was sequenced in a study of shared clonotypes between healthy human individuals. The study, taken as a whole, reports: The diversity represented, both genetic and in exposure history, was limited by few donors.

Recent vaccinations or acute infections were absent in the healthy HIV-negative adult donors. In the case of this clone: Antigen unknown.

With ten immunoSEQ deep assay plates, unsorted PBMC DNA underwent sequencing. Using immunoSEQ multiplex PCR, the repertoire was profiled, and TCRdb retains in-frame clones only, with some absent. Found here are about 490,000 clones, approximately 79% of them singletons; the top ten hold about an eighth. In germline, CDR1 is SGHVS, CDR2 FQNEAQ. This CDR3 is built from 16 residues. Sequencing was carried out using PBMCs. This TCR was recovered from a woman between 40 and 55 years old in good health. Some clones in this sample may be carry-over from other donors' samples. V and J are TRBV7-8 and TRBJ2-5; D is tentatively TRBD1 or TRBD2 (6 bases each). TRBJ2-7 matches the DNA end more closely, so the J call is doubtful. The CDR3 nucleotides read TGTGCCAGCAGCCTAAGGGGGGCGGGGTCGACCTACGAGCAGTACTTC. It encodes CASSLRGAGSTYEQYF.